Following are 15 T cell receptor beta chains from one sample sequenced in a study of blood T cell repertoires in COVID-19. The table came from immunoSEQ multiplex PCR; TCRdb's copy has only in-frame clones and leaves some out. This table holds about 180,000 clones, over 80% found once. The source material was peripheral blood. The source is a woman aged 50 to 60 with acute or convalescent COVID-19.

The CDR3 loop reads CAISPTGYEQYF. The DNA of the CDR3 is TGTGCCATCAGTCCTACGGGCTACGAGCAGTACTTC. V and J are TRBV10-3 and TRBJ2-7; unclear D gene. Trimming removed 5 bases from V and 3 bases from J, with 8 bases in between. The CDR3 has 12 residues. Looked up from germline, CDR1 is ENHRY and CDR2 is SYGVKD.

This chain uses TRBV24-1 with TRBJ1-2; TRBD1 aligns across 10 bases. V lost 4 bases to trimming and J lost 8 bases; unmatched junction nucleotides: 6. Germline lookup yields CDR1 KGHDR and CDR2 SFDVKD. The CDR3 has 14 residues. DNA of the CDR3: TGTGCCACCAGTGACCCCGGGACAGGGGTCGGCTACACCTTC. Translation gives CATSDPGTGVGYTF.

V gene TRBV19 combines with J gene TRBJ2-3, with 11 nucleotides matching TRBD2. Trimming took 6 bases from V and 4 from J; bases not matched to a gene: 9. The CDR3 covers 16 residues. The germline V gene encodes CDR1 LNHDA and CDR2 SQIVND (reference sequence). DNA of the CDR3: TGTGCCAGTAGGGATAGCGGGGGGGCCAGGGCAGATACGCAGTATTTT. Amino acids: CASRDSGGARADTQYF. Based on the CDR3 plus reference TRBV19 and TRBJ2-3, the full variable domain is DGGITQSPKYLFRKEGQNVTLSCEQNLNHDAMYWYRQDPGQGLRLIYYSQIVNDFQKGDIAEGYSVSREKKESFPLTVTSAQKNPTAFYLCASRDSGGARADTQYFGPGTRLTVL.

J is TRBJ1-3 and V is TRBV5-8; D might be TRBD1 (6 bases). The germline V gene has CDR1 SGHTS and CDR2 YDEGEE. Between the trimmed V and J ends, which lost 4 bases and 0 bases, there was a span of 11 bases. The CDR3 is made up of 15 amino acids. CDR3 sequence (DNA): TGTGCCAGCAGCCCTGACAGGATCTCTGGAAACACCATATATTTT. Translation: CASSPDRISGNTIYF.

V usage is TRBV11-2 and J usage is TRBJ2-7; 7 bases match TRBD2. The trim removed 0 bases at V and 0 bases at J, leaving 2 bases unmatched. The germline V gene encodes CDR1 SGHAT and CDR2 FQNNGV. The CDR3 has 15 residues. CDR3 region: CASSLEGRGSYEQYF. For the CDR3, the DNA is TGTGCCAGCAGCTTAGAAGGGAGGGGCTCCTACGAGCAGTACTTC. Together with reference TRBV11-2 and TRBJ2-7, the CDR3 gives the full variable domain: EAGVAQSPRYKIIEKRQSVAFWCNPISGHATLYWYQQILGQGPKLLIQFQNNGVVDDSQLPKDRFSAERLKGVDSTLKIQPAKLEDSAVYLCASSLEGRGSYEQYFGPGTRLTVT.

This sequence joins TRBV11-2 and TRBJ1-2; D unclear. Germline V gene lookup returns CDR1 SGHAT and CDR2 FQNNGV. There are 12 residues in the CDR3. The V gene lost 4 bases and the J gene lost 5 bases, with 8 bases spanning the gap. The CDR3 DNA reads TGTGCCAGCAGCTCCCAGGATTATGGCTACACCTTC. Protein: CASSSQDYGYTF.

The chain employs TRBV18 and TRBJ2-1; TRBD2 is a possible D gene (5 bases). The germline V gene encodes CDR1 KGHSH and CDR2 LQKENI. The CDR3 totals 17 residues. V was pared by 3 bases and J by 3 bases, with 18 bases between. CDR3 in amino acids: CASSPSLATNRYNEQFF. The CDR3 region has the DNA TGTGCCAGCTCACCCTCCCTGGCGACTAATCGCTACAATGAGCAGTTCTTC.

This sequence joins TRBV5-1 and TRBJ2-7; a weak D match, TRBD1 (6 bases). CDR3 length: 16 amino acids. Germline CDR1 reads SGHRS; CDR2 reads YFSETQ. Trimming took 0 bases from V and 2 from J, leaving 15 bases between them. The CDR3 region has the DNA TGCGCCAGCAGCTTGGCCGGGCAGACAGGTGCCTACGAGCAGTACTTC. It yields the protein CASSLAGQTGAYEQYF.

The chain links TRBV21-1 to TRBJ1-2; the table's D call, TRBD1, was not checked against the DNA. TRBV21-1 is an annotated pseudogene. CDR3 size: 15 residues. CDR3 bases: TGTGCCAGCAGCAAAGGAGGGCAGGGGGTCTATGGCTACACCTTC. This sequence encodes CASSKGGQGVYGYTF.

The J gene is TRBJ1-1, the V gene TRBV12-3 or TRBV12-4; a possible D gene is TRBD1 (6 bases). The V and J ends lost 3 bases and 12 bases respectively, with 11 bases between them. This CDR3 has 11 amino acids. CDR3 nucleotides: TGTGCCAGCAGTTTGGGGGGGGCTACTTTCTTT. Protein: CASSLGGATFF.

CDR3: CASSSRRPLREGGLGQFF. The CDR3 bases are TGTGCCAGCAGCTCCCGCCGCCCCCTACGGGAAGGGGGTCTAGGGCAGTTCTTC. The chain couples TRBV7-2 to TRBJ2-1, with a possible D match to TRBD1 (6 bases). The CDR3 spans 18 residues. Per the germline V gene, CDR1 is SGHTA and CDR2 is FQGNSA. Trimming cost V 4 bases and J 12 bases, with 31 bases left between them.

The chain is built from TRBV30 and TRBJ1-1; a possible D gene is TRBD1 (5 bases). Germline V gene lookup returns CDR1 GTSNPN and CDR2 SVGIG (reference sequence). This CDR3 contains 14 residues. V gave up 5 bases and J gave up 0 bases, with 13 bases separating them. The CDR3 reads CAWYLGGVNTEAFF. The CDR3 DNA reads TGTGCCTGGTACCTCGGGGGTGTGAACACTGAAGCTTTCTTT.

The rearrangement uses TRBV29-1 and TRBJ1-1, with unresolved D. Trimming shortened V by 6 bases and J by 4 bases, and 18 bases separated the two germline ends. The CDR3 contains 14 residues. The germline V gene has CDR1 SQVTM and CDR2 ANQGSEA. CDR3 sequence: CSVRGRGGGTEAFF. The CDR3 DNA reads as TGCAGCGTGCGTGGACGGGGAGGAGGCACTGAAGCTTTCTTT.

The rearrangement links TRBV5-4 to TRBJ2-7; perhaps TRBD2 as D (6 bases). The CDR3 spans 11 residues. V was pared by 3 bases and J by 7 bases, with 8 bases between. CDR1 is SGHNT and CDR2 is YYREEE in the germline V gene (reference sequence). The CDR3 loop reads CASSSREEQYF. The CDR3 DNA sequence: TGTGCCAGCAGCTCCCGGGAGGAGCAGTACTTC.

Here the CDR3 DNA reads TGTGCCAGCAGTTCACCTAGCGGGGGGGCTCGTGAGCAGTTCTTC. This translates into CASSSPSGGAREQFF. The gene calls are TRBV27 and TRBJ2-1; 12 nucleotides match TRBD2. The CDR3 has 15 residues. The germline V gene has CDR1 MNHEY and CDR2 SMNVEV (reference sequence). Losses at the gene ends were 4 bases for V and 9 bases for J; bases not matched to a gene: 7.